The sequence of this TCR beta chain was determined in a study of CD8 T cells in Susac syndrome. The CDR3 is made up of 13 amino acids. Per the germline V gene, CDR1 is DFQATT and CDR2 is SNEGSKA (reference sequence). V was shortened by 2 bases and J by 0 bases, with 5 bases between the two germline ends. RNA amounts of roughly 0.45 to 1 ug underwent reverse transcription with random hexamers. TCRdb re-analysed the immunoSEQ multiplex PCR reads in MiXCR, keeping a single row per CDR3 protein. The sample records approximately 200,000 distinct CDR3 sequences, approximately 95% being singletons. The TCR sequence derives from a human donor with multiple sclerosis. Sequences were obtained from CD4+ T cells from PBMCs. The rearrangement uses TRBV20-1 and TRBJ1-5; D not certain. This chain's CDR3 is CSARRNSNQPQHF. For the CDR3, the DNA is TGCAGTGCTAGAAGGAATAGCAATCAGCCCCAGCATTTT.